The rows below give T cell receptor beta chains drawn from one sample of a study of cytomegalovirus exposure and HLA in healthy donors. The protocol was immunoSEQ multiplex PCR, while the TCRdb copy is restricted to in-frame clones and leaves out a portion. The sample has 300,000 or so clones, 84% seen once. Sequenced material: PBMCs. The receptors shown here come from a woman between 35 and 50 years old in good health and CMV-seropositive. Both conserved end residues are part of each CDR3. The D gene is left open where the match is weak.

>TRBV10-2|TRBD1|TRBJ1-3
CASSGLSLTGGNTIYF
TGCGCCAGCAGTGGACTTTCTCTAACAGGGGGGAACACCATATATTTT
>TRBV11-3|-|TRBJ2-1
CASSAGGLNEQFF
TGTGCCAGCAGCGCAGGGGGACTCAATGAGCAGTTCTTC
>TRBV19|-|TRBJ1-5
CASSPSHGVKQPQHF
TGTGCCAGTAGTCCATCGCACGGGGTTAAACAGCCCCAGCATTTT
>TRBV28|-|TRBJ2-7
CASDPGFLYEQYF
TGTGCCAGTGACCCGGGTTTCCTCTACGAGCAGTACTTC
>TRBV28|-|TRBJ1-2
CASSLAGLYGYTF
TGTGCCAGCAGTTTGGCAGGGTTGTATGGCTACACCTTC
>TRBV10-3|-|TRBJ2-2
CAISIAEANTGELFF
TGTGCCATCAGTATAGCGGAGGCGAACACCGGGGAGCTGTTTTTT
>TRBV30|-|TRBJ2-2
CAWRQTPTGELFF
TGTGCCTGGCGACAGACCCCAACCGGGGAGCTGTTTTTT
>TRBV4-1|TRBD1|TRBJ1-4
CASSQGDRDGEKLFF
TGCGCCAGCAGCCAGGGGGACAGGGACGGGGAAAAACTGTTTTTT
>TRBV19|-|TRBJ2-5
CASSPSKETQYF
TGTGCCAGTAGTCCTAGTAAAGAGACCCAGTACTTC
>TRBV7-9|TRBD1|TRBJ2-6
CASSSGGQGSGANVLTF
TGTGCCAGCAGCTCCGGGGGACAGGGCTCTGGGGCCAACGTCCTGACTTTC
>TRBV27|-|TRBJ2-7
CASSPGTDGGEQYF
TGTGCCAGCAGCCCCGGGACAGACGGGGGCGAGCAGTACTTC
>TRBV14|TRBD2|TRBJ2-1
CASSRGLAGGPPHNEQFF
TGTGCCAGCAGCCGTGGACTAGCGGGAGGACCCCCACACAATGAGCAGTTCTTC